What follows are 25 T cell receptor beta chains derived from one specimen sequenced in a study of lymphopenia after photon versus proton radiotherapy. Generated by immunoSEQ multiplex PCR, the TCRdb table keeps only in-frame clones and is missing some. In the table there are around 66,000 clones, around 86% of which are singletons. The sequences come from peripheral blood, collected from a patient treated with photon-based radiotherapy. The receptors were gathered from a man aged 40-50 years with gastric cancer.

V usage is TRBV4-2 and J usage is TRBJ2-3; D may be TRBD2 (7 bases). The CDR3 runs to 16 residues. V was shortened by 0 bases and J by 1 base, with 11 bases between the two germline ends. CDR1 LGHNA and CDR2 YNFKEQ come from the germline V gene. The CDR3 region is CASSQEGEGGTDTQYF. In DNA, the CDR3 is TGTGCCAGCAGCCAAGAAGGGGAGGGGGGCACAGATACGCAGTATTTT.

The V gene is TRBV6-5, the J gene TRBJ1-1; the D is unclear. Per the germline V gene, CDR1 is MNHEY and CDR2 is SVGAGI. Trimming cost V 0 bases and J 3 bases, with 8 bases left between them. CDR3 size: 14 residues. In nucleotides, the CDR3 is TGTGCCAGCAGTTACTCGACGAGGCACACTGAAGCTTTCTTT. Translating it yields CASSYSTRHTEAFF.

The table lists this clone with a count of one. This chain joins TRBV9 and TRBJ2-1; the match to TRBD2 covers 12 bases. Per germline, CDR1 SGDLS and CDR2 YYNGEE. The CDR3 length is 16 residues. The J segment lost 7 bases and the V segment lost 4 bases, leaving 9 bases of the junction unmatched. CDR3 sequence (DNA): TGTGCCAGCAGCACCCCGACTAGCGGGGGTGGGAATGAGCAGTTCTTC. It specifies CASSTPTSGGGNEQFF.

This rearrangement joins TRBV18 to TRBJ1-1; 8 nucleotides match TRBD1. V lost 5 bases to trimming and J lost 4 bases; unmatched junction nucleotides: 3. CDR1 KGHSH and CDR2 LQKENI come from the germline V gene. This CDR3 is built from 13 residues. In DNA form, the CDR3 reads TGTGCCAGCTCAATGGACAGGGCCACTGAAGCTTTCTTT. As protein: CASSMDRATEAFF.

CDR3 region: CATARAGYGYTF. The CDR3 DNA follows: TGTGCCACCGCAAGGGCTGGCTATGGCTACACCTTC. V usage is TRBV15 and J usage is TRBJ1-2, with D unclear. The germline V and J ends were trimmed by 8 bases and 4 bases, with 11 bases remaining between them. CDR3 length: 12 residues. CDR1 is LNHNV and CDR2 is YYDKDF in the germline V gene (reference sequence). Full variable domain (remainder filled in from reference TRBV15 and TRBJ1-2): DAMVIQNPRYQVTQFGKPVTLSCSQTLNHNVMYWYQQKSSQAPKLLFHYYDKDFNNEADTPDNFQSRRPNTSFCFLDIRSPGLGDTAMYLCATARAGYGYTFGSGTRLTVV.

This clone was counted once. The CDR3 bases are TGTGCCAGCAGTTTATCAGGCGGGACAGGGGGGGCCCAGTACTTC. It codes for CASSLSGGTGGAQYF. The chain couples TRBV27 to TRBJ2-5, with 11 bases identical to TRBD1. The junction had 6 bases not matched to a gene; V was cut back by 0 bases and J by 9 bases. CDR3 length equals 15 residues. Per the germline V gene, CDR1 is MNHEY and CDR2 is SMNVEV (reference sequence).

The chain carries TRBV5-6 and TRBJ2-7; D perhaps matches TRBD2 (5 bases). Germline V gives CDR1 SGHDT, CDR2 YYEEEE. Trimming stripped 4 bases from V and 6 bases from J, with 11 bases between. CDR3 size: 12 residues. CDR3 region: CASSPGLGEQYF. CDR3 nucleotide sequence: TGTGCCAGCAGCCCTGGACTGGGCGAGCAGTACTTC.

The chain carries TRBV5-5 and TRBJ1-2; tentatively, D is TRBD1 (6 bases). The CDR3 runs 14 residues. V was shortened by 4 bases and J by 3 bases, with 13 bases between the two germline ends. Germline CDR1 SGHKS, CDR2 YYEKEE (reference sequence). CDR3 nucleotides: TGTGCCAGCAGCACGACAGGTACTGACTATGGCTACACCTTC. It is translated as CASSTTGTDYGYTF.

The gene calls are TRBV19 and TRBJ2-5; 9 bases fit TRBD1. The CDR3 loop spans 15 amino acids. Germline CDR1 reads LNHDA; CDR2 reads SQIVND (reference sequence). With 4 bases clipped from V and 3 bases from J, the junction kept 6 bases outside the gene matches. As DNA, the CDR3 is TGTGCCAGTAGTAGGAAGGGGACAGGGAAAGAGACCCAGTACTTC. As protein: CASSRKGTGKETQYF. Together with reference TRBV19 and TRBJ2-5, the CDR3 gives the full variable domain: DGGITQSPKYLFRKEGQNVTLSCEQNLNHDAMYWYRQDPGQGLRLIYYSQIVNDFQKGDIAEGYSVSREKKESFPLTVTSAQKNPTAFYLCASSRKGTGKETQYFGPGTRLLVL.

The V and J genes are TRBV2 and TRBJ1-5; D is unresolved. Germline V gene lookup returns CDR1 SNHLY and CDR2 FYNNEI. The CDR3 runs 13 residues. Between the trimmed V and J ends, which lost 4 bases and 3 bases, there was a span of 7 bases. The CDR3 loop reads CASSAGINQPQHF. The CDR3 DNA reads as TGTGCCAGCAGTGCTGGGATCAATCAGCCCCAGCATTTT.

J is TRBJ1-5 and V is TRBV18, with D perhaps TRBD1 (5 bases). Trimming took off 5 bases at V and 4 bases at J, with 12 bases between the two ends. Germline assignment: CDR1 KGHSH and CDR2 LQKENI. CDR3 size: 14 residues. The CDR3 spells CASSSGGGNQPQHF. As DNA, the CDR3 is TGTGCCAGCTCATCGGGGGGGGGAAATCAGCCCCAGCATTTT.

This clone was seen more than once but under ten times. V usage is TRBV5-6 and J usage is TRBJ1-3; 9 bases are shared with TRBD1. Per the germline V gene, CDR1 is SGHDT and CDR2 is YYEEEE. With 0 bases clipped from V and 4 bases from J, the junction kept 5 bases outside the gene matches. The CDR3 runs 16 residues. The chain's CDR3 is CASSLDRGPPGNTIYF. CDR3 DNA: TGTGCCAGCAGCTTGGACAGGGGGCCTCCCGGAAACACCATATATTTT. The complete variable domain, with remaining parts taken from reference TRBV5-6 and TRBJ1-3, reads DAGVTQSPTHLIKTRGQQVTLRCSPKSGHDTVSWYQQALGQGPQFIFQYYEEEERQRGNFPDRFSGHQFPNYSSELNVNALLLGDSALYLCASSLDRGPPGNTIYFGEGSWLTVV.

The V and J genes are TRBV7-9 and TRBJ1-2, with D uncertain. The CDR3 loop spans 13 amino acids. Looked up from germline, CDR1 is SEHNR and CDR2 is FQNEAQ (reference sequence). Deletions cut 2 bases from V and 6 bases from J, with 10 bases between. CDR3 residues: CASSLLPTDGYTF. As DNA, the CDR3 is TGTGCCAGCAGCTTACTCCCAACGGATGGCTACACCTTC.

The V call is TRBV30, the J call TRBJ1-1, with D unclear. V lost 0 bases, J lost 2 bases, and 1 base lay in between. CDR3 length equals 11 residues. The germline V gene has CDR1 GTSNPN and CDR2 SVGIG (reference sequence). The CDR3 DNA reads TGTGCCTGGAGTGTAAACACTGAAGCTTTCTTT. This gives the protein CAWSVNTEAFF.

The CDR3 loop reads CASSLVGDRANYEQYF. CDR3 nucleotide sequence: TGTGCCAGCAGCTTAGTAGGGGACAGGGCCAACTACGAGCAGTACTTC. The chain joins TRBV7-2 to TRBJ2-7; TRBD1 agrees at 9 bases. Germline CDR1 is SGHTA and CDR2 is FQGNSA. The V gene end was trimmed by 1 base and the J gene end by 3 bases; junction bases not matched to a gene: 7. There are 16 residues in the CDR3.

The chain employs TRBV19 and TRBJ2-2, with a weak D call TRBD2 (6 bases). V lost 0 bases, J lost 6 bases, and 8 bases lay in between. CDR3 length: 14 residues. Germline V gives CDR1 LNHDA, CDR2 SQIVND (reference sequence). The CDR3 reads CASSIERGSGELFF. The CDR3 nucleotides are TGTGCCAGTAGTATAGAACGGGGGTCCGGGGAGCTGTTTTTT.

As to this clone: Germline and junction disagree at one end, which may indicate a read error. This chain joins TRBV5-4 and TRBJ2-5, with 10 bases identical to TRBD2. The germline V gene encodes CDR1 SGHNT and CDR2 YYREEE (reference sequence). The CDR3 covers 15 residues. The CDR3: CASSLTSGGAETRYF. The CDR3, as DNA: TGTGCCAGCAGCTTGACCAGCGGGGGGGCCGAGACCCGGTACTTC.

This chain connects TRBV11-2 to TRBJ1-1; perhaps TRBD1 as D (5 bases). CDR1 SGHAT and CDR2 FQNNGV come from the germline V gene. V was pared by 2 bases and J by 3 bases, with 7 bases between. The CDR3 length is 13 residues. CDR3 bases: TGTGCCAGCAGCTTAAGGGGCTACACTGAAGCTTTCTTT. It yields the protein CASSLRGYTEAFF.

V and J are TRBV5-1 and TRBJ1-2; 7 nucleotides line up with TRBD1. The germline CDR1 and CDR2 sequences are SGHRS and YFSETQ. The CDR3 is 15 residues long. V was pared by 4 bases and J by 9 bases, with 15 bases of the junction left unmatched. CDR3 amino acids: CASSTPLGQPPSYTF. The CDR3 DNA reads as TGCGCCAGCAGCACCCCCCTGGGACAGCCGCCGAGCTACACCTTC.

In nucleotides, the CDR3 is TGTGCCAGCAGTGAAACGGGGGCGGATGAAAAACTGTTTTTT. The encoded protein is CASSETGADEKLFF. This chain joins TRBV6-1 and TRBJ1-4; TRBD1 might be the D (6 bases). This CDR3 comprises 14 residues. Trimming pared 2 bases from V and 6 bases from J, leaving 10 bases between. Germline V lookup: CDR1 MNHNS, CDR2 SASEGT.

In its sample, this clone ranks as medium-sized. The chain combines TRBV2 with TRBJ2-7, with 8 nucleotides matching TRBD2. V lost 7 bases, J lost 5 bases, and 10 bases stayed unmatched. The CDR3 extends over 14 amino acids. Germline CDR1 and CDR2: SNHLY and FYNNEI. The DNA for the CDR3 is TGTGCCAGCATTCCGAGCGGGGGTTTGAACGAGCAGTACTTC. This translates into CASIPSGGLNEQYF.

The chain carries TRBV21-1 and TRBJ2-7; whether TRBD2, the table's D call, matches the DNA was not checked. TRBV21-1 is described as a pseudogene. The CDR3 is 15 amino acids. CDR3 DNA: TGTGCCAGCAGCAAAGTGCGCCTGAGCTCCTACGAGCAGTACTTC. Encoded protein: CASSKVRLSSYEQYF.

The chain recombines TRBV15 with TRBJ1-2; possible D gene TRBD1, 5 bases. Germline loops: CDR1 LNHNV, CDR2 YYDKDF (reference sequence). CDR3 length: 14 amino acids. V lost 0 bases and J 7 bases, leaving 12 bases between the germline ends. The CDR3 here is CATSREGGAFGYTF. The DNA of the CDR3 is TGTGCCACCAGCAGAGAGGGAGGGGCGTTTGGCTACACCTTC. Full variable domain (missing parts from reference TRBV15 and TRBJ1-2): DAMVIQNPRYQVTQFGKPVTLSCSQTLNHNVMYWYQQKSSQAPKLLFHYYDKDFNNEADTPDNFQSRRPNTSFCFLDIRSPGLGDTAMYLCATSREGGAFGYTFGSGTRLTVV.

V gene TRBV29-1 combines with J gene TRBJ2-7; 8 nucleotides match TRBD1. Trimming removed 7 bases from V and 1 base from J; junction bases left unmatched: 6. The CDR3 is 13 residues long. Per germline, CDR1 SQVTM and CDR2 ANQGSEA. CDR3 bases: TGCAGCGCCGGACAGGGTGGATCCTACGAGCAGTACTTC. Protein product: CSAGQGGSYEQYF.

This chain connects TRBV30 to TRBJ2-3; the D gene is possibly TRBD1 (6 bases). The V end was cut by 4 bases, the J end by 5 bases, with 19 bases between. There are 15 residues in the CDR3. The germline V gene encodes CDR1 GTSNPN and CDR2 SVGIG (reference sequence). CDR3 bases: TGTGCCTGGACTCACCTTGGGGGCAGGAGAGATACGCAGTATTTT. Protein: CAWTHLGGRRDTQYF.